Detailed here is one T cell receptor beta chain. This record belongs to a study of blood T cell repertoires in COVID-19. The CDR3 extends over 14 amino acids. The V gene end was trimmed by 5 bases and the J gene end by 4 bases; junction bases not matched to a gene: 5. Per germline, CDR1 LNHDA and CDR2 SQIVND (reference sequence). Measured with immunoSEQ multiplex PCR; TCRdb has only the in-frame clones, and not every one. This sample has about 170,000 clones, with 85% to 90% found just once. The chain has TRBV19 and TRBJ1-2; 9 bases line up with TRBD1. The clonotype was recovered from a woman older than 75 with COVID-19, enrolled during active disease. The material sequenced was peripheral blood. Here the CDR3 reads CASSLGQGFYGYTF. Written as DNA, the CDR3 is TGTGCCAGTAGTCTCGGACAGGGGTTCTATGGCTACACCTTC.